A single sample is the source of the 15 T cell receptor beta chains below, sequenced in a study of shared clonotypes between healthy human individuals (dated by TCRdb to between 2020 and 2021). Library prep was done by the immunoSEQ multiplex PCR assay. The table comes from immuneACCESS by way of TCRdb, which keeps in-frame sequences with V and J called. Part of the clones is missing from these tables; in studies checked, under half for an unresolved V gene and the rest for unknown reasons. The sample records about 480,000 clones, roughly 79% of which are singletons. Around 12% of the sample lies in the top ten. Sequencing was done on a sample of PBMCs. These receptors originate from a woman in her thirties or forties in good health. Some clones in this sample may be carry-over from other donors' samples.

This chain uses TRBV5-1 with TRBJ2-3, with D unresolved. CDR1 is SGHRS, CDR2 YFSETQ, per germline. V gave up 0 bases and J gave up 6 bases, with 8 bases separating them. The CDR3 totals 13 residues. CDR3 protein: CASSLGSGDTQYF. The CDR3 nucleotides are TGCGCCAGCAGCTTGGGATCTGGGGATACGCAGTATTTT.

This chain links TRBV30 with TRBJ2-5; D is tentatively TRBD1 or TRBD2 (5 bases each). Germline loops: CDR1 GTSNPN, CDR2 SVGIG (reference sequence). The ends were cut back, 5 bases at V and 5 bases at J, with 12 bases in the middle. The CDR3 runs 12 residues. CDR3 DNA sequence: TGTGCCTGGGGGACCCTACGGGAGACCCAGTACTTC. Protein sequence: CAWGTLRETQYF.

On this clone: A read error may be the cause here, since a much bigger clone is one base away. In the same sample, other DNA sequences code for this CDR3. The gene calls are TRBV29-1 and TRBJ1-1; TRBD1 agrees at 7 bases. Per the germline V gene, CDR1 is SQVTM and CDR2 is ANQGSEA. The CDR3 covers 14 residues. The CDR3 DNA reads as TGCAGCGTTGAGAGTCAGGGGGTGAATACTGAAGCTTTCTTT. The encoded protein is CSVESQGVNTEAFF.

The CDR3 nucleotides are TGTGCCAGCAGCCTCACCCCGGGACAGGGGTACGAGCAGTACTTC. Translated: CASSLTPGQGYEQYF. The gene calls are TRBV28 and TRBJ2-7; 10 nucleotides match TRBD1. V was clipped by 6 bases and J by 4 bases; unmatched bases: 9. The CDR3 consists of 15 residues. Per the germline V gene, CDR1 is MDHEN and CDR2 is SYDVKM.

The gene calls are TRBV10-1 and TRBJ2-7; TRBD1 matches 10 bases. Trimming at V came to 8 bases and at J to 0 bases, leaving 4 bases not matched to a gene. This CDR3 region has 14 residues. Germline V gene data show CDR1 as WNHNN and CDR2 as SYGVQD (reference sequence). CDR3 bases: TGCGCCAGCGGACAGGGGGGCCCCTCCTACGAGCAGTACTTC. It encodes CASGQGGPSYEQYF.

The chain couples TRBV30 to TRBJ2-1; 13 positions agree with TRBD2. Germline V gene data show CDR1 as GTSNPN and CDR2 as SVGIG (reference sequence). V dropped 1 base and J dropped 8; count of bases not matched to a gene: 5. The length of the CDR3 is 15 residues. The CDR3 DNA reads TGTGCCTGGAGTGAGGGACTAGCGGGAAGGGATGAGCAGTTCTTC. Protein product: CAWSEGLAGRDEQFF.

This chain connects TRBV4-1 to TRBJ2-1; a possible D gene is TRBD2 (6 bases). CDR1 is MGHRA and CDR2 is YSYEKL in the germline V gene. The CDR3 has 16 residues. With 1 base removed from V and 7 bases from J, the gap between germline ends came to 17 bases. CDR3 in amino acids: CASSQVGRRAENEQFF. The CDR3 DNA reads TGCGCCAGCAGCCAAGTAGGCAGGAGGGCTGAAAATGAGCAGTTCTTC.

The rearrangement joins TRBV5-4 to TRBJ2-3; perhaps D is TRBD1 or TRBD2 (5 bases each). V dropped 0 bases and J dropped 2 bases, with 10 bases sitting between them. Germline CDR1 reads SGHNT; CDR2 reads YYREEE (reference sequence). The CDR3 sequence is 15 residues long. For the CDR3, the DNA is TGTGCCAGCAGCTTGGAAGGGGACCCCACAGATACGCAGTATTTT. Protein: CASSLEGDPTDTQYF.

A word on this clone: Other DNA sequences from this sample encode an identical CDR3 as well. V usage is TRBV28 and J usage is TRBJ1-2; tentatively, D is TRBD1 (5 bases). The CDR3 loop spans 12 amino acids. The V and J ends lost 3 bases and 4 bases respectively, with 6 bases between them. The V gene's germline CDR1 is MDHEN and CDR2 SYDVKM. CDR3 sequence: CASSLGGYGYTF. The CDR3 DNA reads TGTGCCAGCAGTTTGGGGGGCTATGGCTACACCTTC.

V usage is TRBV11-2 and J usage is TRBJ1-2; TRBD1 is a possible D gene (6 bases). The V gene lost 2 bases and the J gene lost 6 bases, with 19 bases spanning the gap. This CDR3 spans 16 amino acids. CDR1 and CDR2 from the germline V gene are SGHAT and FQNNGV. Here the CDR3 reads CASSLTGGGATNGYTF. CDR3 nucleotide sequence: TGTGCCAGCAGCTTAACTGGGGGGGGCGCGACGAATGGCTACACCTTC.

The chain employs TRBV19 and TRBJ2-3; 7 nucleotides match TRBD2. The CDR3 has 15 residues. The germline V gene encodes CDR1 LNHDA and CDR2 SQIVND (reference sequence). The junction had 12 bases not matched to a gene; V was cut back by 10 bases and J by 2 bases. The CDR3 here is CATLGAGANTDTQYF. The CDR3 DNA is TGTGCCACCCTAGGGGCGGGAGCCAACACAGATACGCAGTATTTT.

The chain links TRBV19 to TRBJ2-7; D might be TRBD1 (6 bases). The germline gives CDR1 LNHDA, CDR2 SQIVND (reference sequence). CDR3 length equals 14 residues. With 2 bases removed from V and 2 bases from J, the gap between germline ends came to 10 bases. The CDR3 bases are TGTGCCAGTAGTATAATGCAGGGGACCTACGAGCAGTACTTC. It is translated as CASSIMQGTYEQYF. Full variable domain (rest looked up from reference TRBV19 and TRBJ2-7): DGGITQSPKYLFRKEGQNVTLSCEQNLNHDAMYWYRQDPGQGLRLIYYSQIVNDFQKGDIAEGYSVSREKKESFPLTVTSAQKNPTAFYLCASSIMQGTYEQYFGPGTRLTVT.

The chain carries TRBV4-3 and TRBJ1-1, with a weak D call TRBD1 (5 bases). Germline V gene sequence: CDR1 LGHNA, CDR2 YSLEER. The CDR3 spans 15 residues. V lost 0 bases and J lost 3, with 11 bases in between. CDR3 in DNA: TGCGCCAGCAGCCAAGATAAATGGGGGGACACTGAAGCTTTCTTT. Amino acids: CASSQDKWGDTEAFF.

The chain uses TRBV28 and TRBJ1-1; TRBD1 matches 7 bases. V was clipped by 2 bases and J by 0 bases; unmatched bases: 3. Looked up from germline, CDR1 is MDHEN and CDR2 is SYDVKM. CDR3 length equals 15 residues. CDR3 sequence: CASSLMDRMNTEAFF. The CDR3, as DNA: TGTGCCAGCAGTTTAATGGACAGGATGAACACTGAAGCTTTCTTT.

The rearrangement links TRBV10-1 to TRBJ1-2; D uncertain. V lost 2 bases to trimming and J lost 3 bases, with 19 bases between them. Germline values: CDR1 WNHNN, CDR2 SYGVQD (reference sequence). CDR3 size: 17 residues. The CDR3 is CASSERTAVERDYGYTF. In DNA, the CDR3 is TGCGCCAGCAGTGAGCGTACGGCAGTCGAGAGGGACTATGGCTACACCTTC.